This entry describes one TCR beta chain. The PCR made use of 60 Vbeta and 13 Jbeta primers. Clones were read by immunoSEQ multiplex PCR, and TCRdb kept only the in-frame ones, dropping some. The table lists about 240,000 clones, approximately 82% of them singletons. This sample is drawn from a study of cytomegalovirus exposure and HLA in healthy donors. This CDR3 region has 15 residues. Germline V CDR1 and CDR2: SGHDT, YYEEEE. V lost 5 bases and J lost 5; bases outside the gene matches: 7. V usage is TRBV5-6 and J usage is TRBJ2-3, with 11 bases identical to TRBD2. The source material was PBMCs. This TCR was sampled from a woman between 55 and 75 years old in good health and CMV-seropositive. The CDR3 loop reads CASRTSGTGIDTQYF. The CDR3 nucleotides are TGTGCCAGCAGGACTAGCGGGACCGGAATAGATACGCAGTATTTT.